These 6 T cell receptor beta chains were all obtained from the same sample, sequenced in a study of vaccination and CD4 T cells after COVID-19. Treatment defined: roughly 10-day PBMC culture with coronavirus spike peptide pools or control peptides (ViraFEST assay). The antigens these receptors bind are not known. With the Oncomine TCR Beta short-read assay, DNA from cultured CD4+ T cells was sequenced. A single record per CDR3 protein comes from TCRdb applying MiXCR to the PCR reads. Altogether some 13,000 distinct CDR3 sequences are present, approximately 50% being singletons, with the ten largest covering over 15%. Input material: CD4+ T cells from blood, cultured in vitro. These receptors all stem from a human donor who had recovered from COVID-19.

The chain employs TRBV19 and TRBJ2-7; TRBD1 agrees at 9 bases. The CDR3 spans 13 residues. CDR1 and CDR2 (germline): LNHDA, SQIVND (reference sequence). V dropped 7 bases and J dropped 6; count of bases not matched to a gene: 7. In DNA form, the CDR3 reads TGTGCCAGTATGGGACAGGGTCGTCTCGAGCAGTACTTC. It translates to CASMGQGRLEQYF.

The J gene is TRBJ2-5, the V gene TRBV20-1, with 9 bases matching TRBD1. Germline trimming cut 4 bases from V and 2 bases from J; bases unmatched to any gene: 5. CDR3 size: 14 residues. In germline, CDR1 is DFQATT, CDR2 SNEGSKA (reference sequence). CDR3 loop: CSATRTGEQETQYF. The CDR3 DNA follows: TGCAGTGCTACCCGGACAGGGGAACAAGAGACCCAGTACTTC.

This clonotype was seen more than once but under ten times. The CDR3 protein is CASSYSIQGGQPQHF. CDR3 DNA sequence: TGTGCCAGCAGTTACTCGATACAGGGCGGTCAGCCCCAGCATTTT. The chain uses TRBV6-5 and TRBJ1-5; D might be TRBD1 (6 bases). Germline V CDR1 and CDR2: MNHEY, SVGAGI. The V end was cut by 0 bases, the J end by 6 bases, with 12 bases between. The CDR3 has 15 amino acids.

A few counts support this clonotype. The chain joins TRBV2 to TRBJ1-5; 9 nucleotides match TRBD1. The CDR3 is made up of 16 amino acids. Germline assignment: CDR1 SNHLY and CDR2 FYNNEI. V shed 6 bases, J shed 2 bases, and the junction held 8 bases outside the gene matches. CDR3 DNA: TGTGCCAGCAGCTCACCGGGACAGGGAGGCAATCAGCCCCAGCATTTT. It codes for CASSSPGQGGNQPQHF.

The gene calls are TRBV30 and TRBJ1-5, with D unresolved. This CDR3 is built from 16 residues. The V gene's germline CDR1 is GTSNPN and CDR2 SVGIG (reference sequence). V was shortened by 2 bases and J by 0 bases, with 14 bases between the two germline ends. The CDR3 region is CAWSRGWAYSNQPQHF. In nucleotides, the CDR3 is TGTGCCTGGAGTAGAGGTTGGGCCTATAGCAATCAGCCCCAGCATTTT.

The CDR3 sequence is CASSLGWTDTQPQHF. The CDR3 DNA follows: TGTGCCAGCAGCCTGGGCTGGACAGATACTCAGCCCCAGCATTTT. The chain is built from TRBV7-9 and TRBJ1-5, with D tentatively TRBD1 (6 bases). The CDR3 spans 15 residues. The germline gives CDR1 SEHNR, CDR2 FQNEAQ (reference sequence). Trimming shortened V by 5 bases and J by 6 bases, and 17 bases separated the two germline ends.